The entry below describes one T cell receptor beta chain. The junction had 5 bases not matched to a gene; V was cut back by 3 bases and J by 6 bases. CDR1 is LNHDA and CDR2 is SQIVND in the germline V gene (reference sequence). The length of the CDR3 is 15 residues. The sample originates from a study of blood T cell repertoires in COVID-19. Per the study methods: Cell counts per sample came from amplifying reference gene primers. Sequenced by immunoSEQ multiplex PCR; TCRdb stores in-frame clones only, minus some. Clone size and V and J calls were adopted from that table, with D and trimming inferred from the DNA. The data show around 250,000 clones, approximately 82% seen once.

The source is a man between 60 and 75 years old who had recovered from COVID-19. V usage is TRBV19 and J usage is TRBJ2-1; 10 bases match TRBD2. Material: peripheral blood. The CDR3 coding sequence is TGTGCCAGTAGTATGACTAGCGGGCTCATCAATGAGCAGTTCTTC. Amino acids: CASSMTSGLINEQFF.